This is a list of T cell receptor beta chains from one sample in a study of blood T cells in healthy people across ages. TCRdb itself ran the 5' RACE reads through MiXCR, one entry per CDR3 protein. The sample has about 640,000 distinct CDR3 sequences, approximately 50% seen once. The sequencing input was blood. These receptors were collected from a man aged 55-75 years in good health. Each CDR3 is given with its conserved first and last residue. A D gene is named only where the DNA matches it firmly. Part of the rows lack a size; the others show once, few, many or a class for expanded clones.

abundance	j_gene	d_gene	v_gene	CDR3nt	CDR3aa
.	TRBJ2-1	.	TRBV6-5	TGTGCCAGCAGTTACTCGGGGAGCTCCTACAATGAGCAGTTCTTC	CASSYSGSSYNEQFF
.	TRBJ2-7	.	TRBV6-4	TGTGCCAGCAGTGACTCGGACGGAGACCTCTACGAGCAGTACTTC	CASSDSDGDLYEQYF
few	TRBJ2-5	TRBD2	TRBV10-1	TGCGCCAGCAGTGTGATAATAGCGGGCCGCAATGAGCAGTACTTC	CASSVIIAGRNEQYF
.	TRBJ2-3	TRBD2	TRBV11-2	TGTGCCAGCTCTACCCGACCGGGGGGAGATACGCAGTATTTT	CASSTRPGGDTQYF
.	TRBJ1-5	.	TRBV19	TGTGCCAGTAGTATGGGGTCAGTCTGGAGCAATCAGCCCCAGCATTTT	CASSMGSVWSNQPQHF
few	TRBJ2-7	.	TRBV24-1	TGTGCCACCAGTGAGCCCCAGGGTAGCGAGCAGTACTTC	CATSEPQGSEQYF
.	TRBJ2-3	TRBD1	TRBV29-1	TGCAGCGCGGAAGACAGGGGAGGCACAGATACGCAGTATTTT	CSAEDRGGTDTQYF
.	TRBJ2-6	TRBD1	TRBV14	TGTGCCAGCAGCCCACTCGGACAGGGGTCCCCTTCGGTACTGACTTTC	CASSPLGQGSPSVLTF
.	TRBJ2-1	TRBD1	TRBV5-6	TGTGCCACCCGAAGGGGGCTAACCTACAATGAGCAGTTCTTC	CATRRGLTYNEQFF
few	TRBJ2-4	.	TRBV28	TGTGCCAGCACCTCCGGAGCCAAAAACATTCAGTACTTC	CASTSGAKNIQYF
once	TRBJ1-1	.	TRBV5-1	TGCGCCAGCAGCTCACAGGGAGGGAGGGTCAACACTGAAGCTTTCTTT	CASSSQGGRVNTEAFF
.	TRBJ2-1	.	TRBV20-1	TGCAGTGCCGGGGGCCTTAGCTCCTACAATGAGCAGTTCTTC	CSAGGLSSYNEQFF
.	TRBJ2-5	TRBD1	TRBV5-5	TGTGCCAGCAGCTTCAGGGGGAACAAAGAGACCCAGTACTTC	CASSFRGNKETQYF
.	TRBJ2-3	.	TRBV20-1	TGCAGTGCTAGAGATGAACAGGGGAGGGTTACGCAGTATTTT	CSARDEQGRVTQYF
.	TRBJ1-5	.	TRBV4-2	TGTGCCAGCAGCCAAGATCTGGTTCAGCCCCAGCATTTT	CASSQDLVQPQHF
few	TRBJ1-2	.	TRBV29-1	TGCAGCGTTGAAGATTGGCAGTTCTATGGCTACACCTTC	CSVEDWQFYGYTF
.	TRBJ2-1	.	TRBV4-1	TGCGCCAGCAGCCAACCACAGGGCTTGGGGGAGACCCAGTTCTTC	CASSQPQGLGETQFF
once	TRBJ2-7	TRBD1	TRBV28	TGTGCCAGCAGTTTAAAACAGGGGTTAACCTACGAGCAGTACTTC	CASSLKQGLTYEQYF
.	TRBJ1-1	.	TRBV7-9	TGTGCCAGCAGTTCTACAGGATTGACTGAAGCTTTCTTT	CASSSTGLTEAFF
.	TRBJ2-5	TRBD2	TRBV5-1	TGCGCCAGCAGCTTGGGGGCCCTAGCGGGGGTCTGGGAGACCCAGTACTTC	CASSLGALAGVWETQYF
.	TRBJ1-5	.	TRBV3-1	TGTGCCAGCAGCCAAGCTTCACGACAGGCCAATCAGCCCCAGCATTTT	CASSQASRQANQPQHF
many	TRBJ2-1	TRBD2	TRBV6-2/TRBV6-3	TGTGCCAGCAGTTACCTGACCAGCGGGGGGGCCATGTTCTTC	CASSYLTSGGAMFF
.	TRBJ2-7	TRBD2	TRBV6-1	TGTGCCAGCATGTGGGGACTAGCGGGGCCGAATTACGAGCAGTACTTC	CASMWGLAGPNYEQYF
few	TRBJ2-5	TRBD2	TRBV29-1	TGCAGCGGGCGGGGGGGCCAACAAGAGACCCAGTACTTC	CSGRGGQQETQYF
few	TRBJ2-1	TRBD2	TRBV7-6	TGTGCCAGCAGCTCCGGACTAGCGGGTTATAACAATGAGCAGTTCTTC	CASSSGLAGYNNEQFF
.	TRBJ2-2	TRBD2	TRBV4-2	TGTGCCAGCAGCCAAGGTCGAGCGGGGGGGCGGGAGCTGTTTTTT	CASSQGRAGGRELFF
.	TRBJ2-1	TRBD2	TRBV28	TGTGGCACCAAGGGTGCCAGCAGCCCTAGCGGAGGCTCCTACAATGAGCAGTTCTTC	CGTKGASSPSGGSYNEQFF
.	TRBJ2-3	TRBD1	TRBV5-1	TGCGCCAGCGGGGTATCGACAGGGGGCCGGGATACGCAGTATTTT	CASGVSTGGRDTQYF
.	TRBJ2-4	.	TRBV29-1	TGCAGCGTCCCTTGGGTGGGATACAATGAGCAGTACTTC	CSVPWVGYNEQYF
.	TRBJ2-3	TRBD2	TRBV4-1	TGTGCCAGCAGCCAAGCGGGGAGCACAGATACGCAGTATTTT	CASSQAGSTDTQYF
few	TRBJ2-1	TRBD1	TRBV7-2	TGTGCCAGCAGCTCCGGGACAGGTTACAATGAGCAGTTCTTC	CASSSGTGYNEQFF
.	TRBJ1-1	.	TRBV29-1	TGCAGCGGTCGGGTGACGGTGAACACTGAAGCTTTCTTT	CSGRVTVNTEAFF
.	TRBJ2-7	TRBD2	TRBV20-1	TGCAGTGCTAGAGATCTAAACGGGGGGGCACCCTACGAGCAGTACTTC	CSARDLNGGAPYEQYF
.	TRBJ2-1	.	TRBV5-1	TGCGCCAGCAGTCTCCAGAGAATCGAACCAGAGCAGTTCTTC	CASSLQRIEPEQFF
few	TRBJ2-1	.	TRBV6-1	TGTGCCAGCATGGCCGGGACGTCCCACGATGAGCAGTTCTTC	CASMAGTSHDEQFF
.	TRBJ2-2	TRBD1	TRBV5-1	TGCGCCACCAGCCCGGACAGGGGTTACACCGGGGAGCTGTTTTTT	CATSPDRGYTGELFF
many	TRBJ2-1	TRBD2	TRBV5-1	TGCGCCAGCAGCTTGGGGGCTAGCGGGGGGTACAATGAGCAGTTCTTC	CASSLGASGGYNEQFF
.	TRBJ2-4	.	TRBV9	TGTGCCAGCAGCGTAGTGGAGGGACCCATTCAGTACTTC	CASSVVEGPIQYF
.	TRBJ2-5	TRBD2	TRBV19	TGTGCCAGTAGTATTGGGGGGGACCGTTACCAAGAGACCCAGTACTTC	CASSIGGDRYQETQYF
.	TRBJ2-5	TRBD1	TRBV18	TGTGCCAGCTCACCTCGAACACAGGGGGGCCTAGGGCAGTACTTC	CASSPRTQGGLGQYF
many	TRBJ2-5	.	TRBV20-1	TGCAGTGCTAGAGCGTTTCAGGGAGAAGAGACCCAGTACTTC	CSARAFQGEETQYF
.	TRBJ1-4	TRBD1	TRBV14	TGTGCCAGCAGCCAAGATGGGTCCAGGGGGCGGCGTGAAAAACTGTTTTTT	CASSQDGSRGRREKLFF
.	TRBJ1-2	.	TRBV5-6	TGTGCCAGCAGCTTGGGGGGGACCGAGTACTATGGCTACACCTTC	CASSLGGTEYYGYTF
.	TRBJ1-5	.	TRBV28	TGTGCCAGCACGGGCTACTATAGCAATCAGCCCCAGCATTTT	CASTGYYSNQPQHF
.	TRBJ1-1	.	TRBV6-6	TGTGCCAGCAGGCCCCAGAACACTGAAGCTTTCTTT	CASRPQNTEAFF
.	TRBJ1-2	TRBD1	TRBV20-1	TGCAGTGCTAGAGGAGACAGGGCGAACTATGGCTACACCTTC	CSARGDRANYGYTF
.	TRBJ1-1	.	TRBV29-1	TGCAGCGTAGCCGACGGGTGGGCCACTGAAGCTTTCTTT	CSVADGWATEAFF
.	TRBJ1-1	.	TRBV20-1	TGCAGTGCTAGAGGGGCCAGTATGAACACTGAAGCTTTCTTT	CSARGASMNTEAFF
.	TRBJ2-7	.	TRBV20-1	TGCAGTGCAGAAAACAGGGATAGCTCCTACGAGCAGTACTTC	CSAENRDSSYEQYF
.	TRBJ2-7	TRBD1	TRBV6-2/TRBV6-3	TGTGCCAGCAGTTACGAGACAGGGCCCTACAATGAGCAGTACTTC	CASSYETGPYNEQYF
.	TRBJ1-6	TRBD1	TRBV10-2	TGCGCCAGCAGTGAGTCGCCAGGGGGCGTCTCCTATAATTCACCCCTCCACTTT	CASSESPGGVSYNSPLHF
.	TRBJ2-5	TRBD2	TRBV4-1	TGCGCCAGCAGCCGGGGACTAGCGGGAGAGCAGTACTTC	CASSRGLAGEQYF
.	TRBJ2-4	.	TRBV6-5	TGTGCCAGCAGCTGGACCGGGGGCCTGGCACACATTCAGTACTTC	CASSWTGGLAHIQYF